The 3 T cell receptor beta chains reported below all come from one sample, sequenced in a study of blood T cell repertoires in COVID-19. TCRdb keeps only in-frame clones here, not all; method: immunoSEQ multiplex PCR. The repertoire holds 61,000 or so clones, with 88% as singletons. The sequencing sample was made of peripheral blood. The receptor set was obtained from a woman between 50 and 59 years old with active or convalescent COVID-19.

CDR3 nucleotide sequence: TGTGCCTGGGCCCGGGGAAATCAGCCCCAGCATTTT. Its translation is CAWARGNQPQHF. The genes are TRBV30 and TRBJ1-5; D ambiguous. The V and J ends lost 5 bases and 4 bases respectively, with 9 bases between them. CDR1 GTSNPN and CDR2 SVGIG come from the germline V gene (reference sequence). This CDR3 comprises 12 residues.

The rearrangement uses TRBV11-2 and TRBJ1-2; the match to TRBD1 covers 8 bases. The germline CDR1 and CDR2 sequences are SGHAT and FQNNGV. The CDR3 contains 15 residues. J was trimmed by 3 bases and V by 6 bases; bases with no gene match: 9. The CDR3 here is CASSLGQGIYYGYTF. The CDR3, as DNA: TGTGCCAGCAGTCTAGGACAGGGAATCTACTATGGCTACACCTTC. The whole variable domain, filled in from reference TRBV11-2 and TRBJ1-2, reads EAGVAQSPRYKIIEKRQSVAFWCNPISGHATLYWYQQILGQGPKLLIQFQNNGVVDDSQLPKDRFSAERLKGVDSTLKIQPAKLEDSAVYLCASSLGQGIYYGYTFGSGTRLTVV.

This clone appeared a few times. As DNA, the CDR3 is TGTGCCAGTAGTATCCCGGACAGTGCAGATACGCAGTATTTT. Its translation is CASSIPDSADTQYF. The rearrangement links TRBV19 to TRBJ2-3, with D perhaps matching TRBD1 (6 bases). CDR1 and CDR2 (germline): LNHDA, SQIVND (reference sequence). V lost 3 bases to trimming and J lost 4 bases, with 11 bases between them. This CDR3 region has 14 residues.